The present T cell receptor beta chain was sequenced within a study of T cells in pancreatic ductal adenocarcinoma. Whole-study findings and limits: Blood had more productive templates and 8 to 9.5-fold more unique clonotypes than tumor. This surgical cohort overrepresents the minority presenting with early-stage disease. Mean clonality was around 0.11 in tumors and 0.06 to 0.085 in blood, not significantly different. Comparisons of tumor and blood clonality may show falsely lower tumor diversity.

Surgery without prior neoadjuvant therapy was the treatment of the selected pancreatic ductal adenocarcinoma patients. Sequencing used immunoSEQ multiplex PCR; TCRdb keeps in-frame clones, though not all of them. Of about 29,000 clones listed, about 92% were seen once; the top ten hold less than 2.5%. Regarding this clone: Its target is unknown.

The sequence derives from a human donor with pancreatic ductal adenocarcinoma. Input material: PBMCs.

The CDR3 DNA is TGTGCCAGCAGCAACAAGAGGGAGGGCTATGGCTACACCTTC. Translated, it gives CASSNKREGYGYTF. The gene calls are TRBV6-5 and TRBJ1-2, with D uncertain. From germline, CDR1 is MNHEY and CDR2 SVGAGI. The V end was cut by 6 bases, the J end by 4 bases, with 15 bases between. The CDR3 has 14 amino acids.